The present T cell receptor (beta chain) was sequenced within a study of vaccination effects on CD4 cells after COVID-19. Sequencing was performed with immunoSEQ multiplex PCR; in TCRdb, only in-frame clones are kept and a portion is missing. This table holds 25,000 to 35,000 clones, approximately 82% found once. With the ViraFEST assay, the study expanded antigen-specific CD4+ T cells using viral peptide pools, then sequenced them. At the end of roughly ten days of culture, CD4+ T cells were isolated. Subjects were given two BNT162b2 or mRNA-1273 vaccine doses. Note on this clone: Its antigen is currently unknown.

CDR1 and CDR2 from the germline V gene are ENHRY and SYGVKD. V was shortened by 10 bases and J by 1 base, with 10 bases between the two germline ends. CDR3 length: 13 amino acids. The chain carries TRBV10-3 and TRBJ2-2; D is unresolved. This receptor was taken from a human donor who received a COVID-19 vaccine. Some clones in this sample may be carry-over from other donors' samples. The source was CD4+ T cells from PBMCs cultured with HCoV-NL63 spike peptides, collected after COVID-19 vaccination. The CDR3, as DNA: TGTGCCACCAGGACGGAGAACACCGGGGAGCTGTTTTTT. Amino acids: CATRTENTGELFF.